A selection of T cell receptor beta chains follows, all from one sample in a study of OX40 agonist ivuxolimab in advanced cancers. This table comes from immunoSEQ multiplex PCR, and its TCRdb copy is limited to in-frame clones, with some not included. The data hold just over 40,000 clones, with approximately 88% observed a single time. Sequencing was performed on CD4+ or CD8+ T cells sorted from blood, taken in a trial of the OX40 agonist ivuxolimab. These receptors were collected from an adult with an advanced solid tumor such as melanoma, head and neck, liver or kidney cancer. Both conserved end residues are part of each CDR3. Each record gives: CDR3 protein, CDR3 DNA, clone size, D gene, V gene, J gene. D genes are given only for firm matches. Clone size appears in some rows only: once, few, many, or a class for an expanded clone.

CASSLVGDEQFF	TGTGCCAGCAGCCTGGTCGGGGATGAGCAGTTCTTC	NA	NA	TRBV7-3	TRBJ2-1
CASSLEAGDPKNIQYF	TGTGCCAGCAGCTTGGAGGCGGGAGATCCCAAAAACATTCAGTACTTC	once	TRBD2	TRBV7-9	TRBJ2-4
CASSVAGRLGPYEQYF	TGTGCCAGCAGCGTAGCCGGCAGATTGGGGCCCTACGAGCAGTACTTC	once	NA	TRBV9	TRBJ2-7
CASRYPDRGWGYTF	TGTGCCAGCAGATACCCCGACAGGGGTTGGGGCTACACCTTC	once	TRBD1	TRBV6-5	TRBJ1-2
CASSTGGAGDTEAFF	TGTGCCAGCAGCACAGGGGGCGCGGGGGACACTGAAGCTTTCTTT	NA	TRBD1	TRBV2	TRBJ1-1
CASSYSGQVPTGEQYF	TGTGCCAGCAGTTACTCGGGACAGGTACCGACGGGGGAGCAGTACTTC	NA	TRBD1	TRBV6-6	TRBJ2-7
CASSERGRGQETQYF	TGTGCCAGCAGTGAAAGGGGGCGTGGGCAAGAGACCCAGTACTTC	NA	TRBD1	TRBV6-1	TRBJ2-5
CASSQDMSTRNEQFF	TGCGCCAGCAGCCAAGATATGTCCACCCGCAATGAGCAGTTCTTC	NA	NA	TRBV4-1	TRBJ2-1
CASSYTGGTEAFF	TGTGCCAGCAGCTATACGGGGGGCACTGAAGCTTTCTTT	once	NA	TRBV5-6	TRBJ1-1
CASSYGSGRNQPQHF	TGTGCCAGCAGTTACGGTTCCGGTCGCAATCAGCCCCAGCATTTT	NA	NA	TRBV6-6	TRBJ1-5
CAWSVLGGYTF	TGTGCCTGGAGTGTACTCGGCGGCTACACCTTC	NA	NA	TRBV30	TRBJ1-2
CASSLAPGRSSEQYF	TGCGCCAGCAGCTTGGCCCCGGGACGATCCTCCGAGCAGTACTTC	medium-sized	NA	TRBV5-1	TRBJ2-7
CAITPEYGRQVNEQFF	TGTGCCATCACCCCGGAGTACGGGAGGCAAGTTAATGAGCAGTTCTTC	NA	TRBD2	TRBV10-3	TRBJ2-1
CAIRTSGPYNEQFF	TGTGCCATCCGGACTAGCGGCCCCTACAATGAGCAGTTCTTC	NA	TRBD2	TRBV10-3	TRBJ2-1
CASWGNNEQFF	TGTGCCAGTTGGGGAAACAATGAGCAGTTCTTC	NA	NA	TRBV19	TRBJ2-1
CASSLAAFAEAFF	TGTGCCAGCAGTTTAGCCGCCTTCGCTGAAGCTTTCTTT	NA	NA	TRBV28	TRBJ1-1
CASGQASYEQYF	TGTGCCAGCGGACAGGCCTCCTACGAGCAGTACTTC	NA	TRBD1	TRBV2	TRBJ2-7
CASSLRAGYTEAFF	TGTGCCAGCAGCTTGAGGGCTGGGTACACTGAAGCTTTCTTT	NA	NA	TRBV5-8	TRBJ1-1
CSAPWGPGAFF	TGCAGTGCACCGTGGGGTCCCGGGGCTTTCTTT	NA	NA	TRBV20-1	TRBJ1-1
CASSQGDFQETQYF	TGTGCCAGCAGCCAAGGTGACTTCCAAGAGACCCAGTACTTC	once	NA	TRBV4-2	TRBJ2-5
CASSYSGGSEETQYF	TGTGCCAGCAGTTACTCTGGGGGTTCGGAAGAGACCCAGTACTTC	NA	NA	TRBV6-5	TRBJ2-5
CASIWADTQYF	TGTGCCAGCATCTGGGCAGATACGCAGTATTTT	NA	NA	TRBV6-5	TRBJ2-3
CASSDSRGLGNEQFF	TGTGCCAGCAGTGACTCGCGAGGTTTAGGCAATGAGCAGTTCTTC	NA	NA	TRBV6-4	TRBJ2-1
CASSIPPGLQNTEAFF	TGTGCCAGCAGCATTCCTCCGGGACTTCAGAACACTGAAGCTTTCTTT	NA	NA	TRBV7-9	TRBJ1-1
CASSFSMTQYF	TGTGCCAGCAGCTTTTCGATGACCCAGTACTTC	NA	NA	TRBV5-8	TRBJ2-5
CASSQETVYTEAFF	TGCGCCAGCAGCCAAGAAACCGTATACACTGAAGCTTTCTTT	once	NA	TRBV4-1	TRBJ1-1